The next 13 T cell receptor beta chains were all read from a single sample in a study of human T cells and chemical hapten exposure. TCRdb called the RACE reads again in MiXCR, with one record for every CDR3 protein. The table has about 130,000 distinct CDR3 sequences, about 8.2% seen once. Time point noted: healthy volunteer bleed at 2 weeks. Someone pulled total RNA out of unfractionated whole blood. What was sequenced was whole blood. These receptors all come from a male donor in good health. Some clones in this sample may be carry-over from other donors' samples.

This clonotype was recorded many times. The V gene is TRBV27, the J gene TRBJ2-3; D gene ambiguous. Germline lookup yields CDR1 MNHEY and CDR2 SMNVEV (reference sequence). This CDR3 has 15 amino acids. V was pared by 0 bases and J by 3 bases, with 10 bases between. CDR3 sequence: CASSLSQAPTDTQYF. The CDR3, as DNA: TGTGCCAGCAGTTTATCTCAGGCTCCGACAGATACGCAGTATTTT.

J is TRBJ2-7 and V is TRBV29-1; D ambiguous. The CDR3 length is 12 residues. V was shortened by 7 bases and J by 0 bases, with 10 bases between the two germline ends. In germline, CDR1 is SQVTM, CDR2 ANQGSEA. The CDR3 DNA sequence: TGCAGCGGACTGTGGGGCTCCTACGAGCAGTACTTC. It translates to CSGLWGSYEQYF.

The CDR3 is CASSLAGRGGANFYEQYF. Written as DNA, the CDR3 is TGTGCCAGCAGCTTAGCCGGCCGGGGGGGGGCTAATTTCTACGAGCAGTACTTC. The V call is TRBV7-2, the J call TRBJ2-7, with TRBD2 matching over 8 bases. V was pared by 0 bases and J by 3 bases, with 13 bases of the junction left unmatched. CDR1 SGHTA and CDR2 FQGNSA come from the germline V gene. This CDR3 has 18 amino acids.

This clonotype was observed many times. The V call is TRBV5-1, the J call TRBJ1-1; D is uncertain. The germline V gene encodes CDR1 SGHRS and CDR2 YFSETQ. The CDR3 sequence is 15 residues long. Trimming removed 0 bases from V and 1 base from J, with 10 bases in between. Here the CDR3 DNA reads TGCGCCAGCAGCTTGGAGGGCGGGCGGAACACTGAAGCTTTCTTT. It specifies CASSLEGGRNTEAFF.

In the case of this clonotype: A much larger clone lies one base from this, so it may be a read error. The DNA of the CDR3 is TGCGCCACCTTCAGCCCTGGACAGGGGGCCGGGGAGCTGTTTTTT. It codes for CATFSPGQGAGELFF. J is TRBJ2-2 and V is TRBV5-1, with 10 positions matching TRBD1. Germline V lookup: CDR1 SGHRS, CDR2 YFSETQ. This CDR3 is built from 15 residues. The V segment lost 9 bases and the J segment 6 bases; nucleotides outside the gene matches: 11.

The chain is built from TRBV29-1 and TRBJ1-3; 9 bases match TRBD1. This CDR3 region has 12 residues. In germline, CDR1 is SQVTM, CDR2 ANQGSEA. Germline trimming cut 5 bases from V and 4 bases from J; bases unmatched to any gene: 0. The DNA of the CDR3 is TGCAGCGTTACAGGGGGCGGAAACACCATATATTTT. The encoded protein is CSVTGGGNTIYF. Full variable domain (remainder filled in from reference TRBV29-1 and TRBJ1-3): SAVISQKPSRDICQRGTSLTIQCQVDSQVTMMFWYRQQPGQSLTLIATANQGSEATYESGFVIDKFPISRPNLTFSTLTVSNMSPEDSSIYLCSVTGGGNTIYFGEGSWLTVV.

CDR3 coding DNA: TGCAGTGCTAAAGGGGACAGCAATCAGCCCCAGCATTTT. This translates into CSAKGDSNQPQHF. This chain connects TRBV20-1 to TRBJ1-5; tentatively, D is TRBD1 (5 bases). Per germline, CDR1 DFQATT and CDR2 SNEGSKA (reference sequence). This CDR3 is built from 13 residues. V was shortened by 4 bases and J by 1 base, with 8 bases between the two germline ends.

There are many counts of this clonotype. This chain uses TRBV12-3 or TRBV12-4 with TRBJ2-2; TRBD1 might be the D (5 bases). This CDR3 region has 16 residues. V dropped 0 bases and J dropped 1 base, with 9 bases sitting between them. CDR3 sequence reads: CASSLAQGRNTGELFF. CDR3 sequence (DNA): TGTGCCAGCAGTTTAGCGCAGGGTCGGAACACCGGGGAGCTGTTTTTT.

CDR3 in amino acids: CASSHREGGDEQYF. The DNA of the CDR3 is TGCGCCAGCAGCCACAGGGAGGGAGGGGACGAGCAGTACTTC. This chain joins TRBV4-1 and TRBJ2-7; the match to TRBD2 covers 7 bases. CDR3 length equals 14 residues. Per germline, CDR1 MGHRA and CDR2 YSYEKL. After removal of 3 bases from V and 5 bases from J, the junction contained 7 bases not matched to a gene.

This clonotype was seen a handful of times. This chain connects TRBV9 to TRBJ1-2, with 7 bases identical to TRBD1. Germline trimming cut 4 bases from V and 2 bases from J; bases unmatched to any gene: 5. CDR1 is SGDLS and CDR2 is YYNGEE in the germline V gene. The CDR3 runs 14 residues. The CDR3 sequence: CASSPGTVNYGYTF. The DNA of the CDR3 is TGTGCCAGCAGCCCCGGGACAGTCAACTATGGCTACACCTTC.

This clonotype was found many times. This rearrangement joins TRBV5-8 to TRBJ2-1; 9 nucleotides align to TRBD2. The V gene end was trimmed by 0 bases and the J gene end by 5 bases; junction bases not matched to a gene: 3. This CDR3 contains 15 residues. Germline assignment: CDR1 SGHTS and CDR2 YDEGEE. The CDR3, as DNA: TGTGCCAGCAGCTTGGGACTAGCGGAAAACAATGAGCAGTTCTTC. Translation gives CASSLGLAENNEQFF.

This clonotype was seen many times. The V gene is TRBV5-1, the J gene TRBJ2-3; TRBD2 matches 8 bases. Per the germline V gene, CDR1 is SGHRS and CDR2 is YFSETQ. This CDR3 comprises 15 residues. V lost 4 bases and J lost 3; bases outside the gene matches: 7. CDR3: CASSDSGSNTDTQYF. CDR3 sequence (DNA): TGCGCCAGCAGCGACAGCGGGAGTAATACAGATACGCAGTATTTT.

This clonotype has ten or more counts. The rearrangement links TRBV20-1 to TRBJ2-7; 12 bases fit TRBD2. The CDR3 loop spans 13 amino acids. J was trimmed by 4 bases and V by 3 bases; bases with no gene match: 1. The germline V gene encodes CDR1 DFQATT and CDR2 SNEGSKA (reference sequence). The CDR3 here is CSASLAGGYEQYF. In nucleotides, the CDR3 is TGCAGTGCTAGCCTAGCGGGAGGGTACGAGCAGTACTTC.